These 24 T cell receptor beta chains originate from one sample sequenced in a study of PD-L1 blockade in urothelial cancer. Assay used: immunoSEQ multiplex PCR; TCRdb lists only in-frame clones, some missing. The top ten clones hold approximately 2.4% of a sample with fewer than 130,000 clones, roughly 88% of them seen once. The source material was PBMCs, sampled around atezolizumab (anti-PD-L1) treatment. The receptors originated from a man between 50 and 59 years old with urothelial cancer.

The chain employs TRBV5-1 and TRBJ2-5; the D gene is possibly TRBD2 (5 bases). The germline V gene encodes CDR1 SGHRS and CDR2 YFSETQ. The V end was cut by 3 bases, the J end by 1 base, with 13 bases between. This CDR3 comprises 15 residues. The CDR3 coding sequence is TGCGCCAGCAGCTCCAGCGGAGCACGCCAAGAGACCCAGTACTTC. Protein: CASSSSGARQETQYF.

V and J are TRBV15 and TRBJ1-2; D remains unclear. The CDR3 totals 16 residues. Trimming took off 0 bases at V and 6 bases at J, with 17 bases between the two ends. Germline V lookup: CDR1 LNHNV, CDR2 YYDKDF (reference sequence). In DNA, the CDR3 is TGTGCCACCAGCAGAGATCTCGTATTATCGGCGGATGGCTACACCTTC. Translated, it gives CATSRDLVLSADGYTF.

The chain carries TRBV18 and TRBJ2-5, with D possibly TRBD2 on 5 matching bases. The CDR3 is 13 amino acids. Germline assignment: CDR1 KGHSH and CDR2 LQKENI. Trimming cost V 2 bases and J 9 bases, with 13 bases left between them. CDR3 sequence: CASSPGLSGAQYF. Written as DNA, the CDR3 is TGTGCCAGCTCACCAGGACTGAGTGGGGCCCAGTACTTC.

The V and J genes are TRBV9 and TRBJ1-3; D uncertain. The CDR3 length is 16 residues. CDR1 is SGDLS and CDR2 is YYNGEE in the germline V gene. V was cut by 0 bases and J by 0 bases, with 10 bases left in between. The CDR3 protein is CASSVAGGSSGNTIYF. CDR3 nucleotides: TGTGCCAGCAGCGTAGCGGGAGGAAGCTCTGGAAACACCATATATTTT.

A few counts support this clone. The J gene is TRBJ1-2, the V gene TRBV2; 8 nucleotides align to TRBD1. The CDR3 is 12 amino acids. Trimming at V came to 10 bases and at J to 8 bases, leaving 9 bases not matched to a gene. Per the germline V gene, CDR1 is SNHLY and CDR2 is FYNNEI. The CDR3 loop reads CATLDRAGGYTF. In nucleotides, the CDR3 is TGTGCCACTTTGGACAGGGCGGGAGGCTACACCTTC.

This clone was detected only once. The chain carries TRBV30 and TRBJ1-5, with D unresolved. The CDR3 spans 14 residues. V dropped 1 base and J dropped 4 bases, with 11 bases sitting between them. CDR1 and CDR2 (germline): GTSNPN, SVGIG (reference sequence). DNA for the CDR3: TGTGCCTGGAGTGCCGGGAGCCAGAATCAGCCCCAGCATTTT. It codes for CAWSAGSQNQPQHF.

V usage is TRBV2 and J usage is TRBJ2-2; D is perhaps TRBD2 (7 bases). The germline V gene has CDR1 SNHLY and CDR2 FYNNEI. The CDR3 contains 15 residues. V gave up 8 bases and J gave up 5 bases, with 18 bases separating them. The CDR3 DNA reads as TGTGCCAGCGGGGGGGGCGGCCCTACGACCGGGGAGCTGTTTTTT. The encoded protein is CASGGGGPTTGELFF.

This chain uses TRBV27 with TRBJ2-1; 8 bases are a match to TRBD2. Germline V CDR1 and CDR2: MNHEY, SMNVEV (reference sequence). V dropped 2 bases and J dropped 4; count of bases not matched to a gene: 4. This CDR3 spans 15 amino acids. The CDR3 nucleotides read TGTGCCAGCAGTTTAGCGGGAGGAGGTTACAATGAGCAGTTCTTC. It translates to CASSLAGGGYNEQFF.

This clone was detected only a few times. The chain has TRBV4-1 and TRBJ1-1, with unresolved D. The germline V and J ends were trimmed by 4 bases and 5 bases, with 17 bases remaining between them. The CDR3 loop spans 15 amino acids. Germline loops: CDR1 MGHRA, CDR2 YSYEKL. The CDR3 coding sequence is TGCGCCAGCAGCCCCCTAGGTCAGGCGGGAACTGAAGCTTTCTTT. Translated, it gives CASSPLGQAGTEAFF.

The chain joins TRBV5-1 to TRBJ1-1; D may be TRBD1 (6 bases). CDR1 is SGHRS and CDR2 is YFSETQ in the germline V gene. This CDR3 has 13 residues. The germline V and J ends were trimmed by 2 bases and 1 base, with 6 bases remaining between them. CDR3 in amino acids: CASSLQGNTEAFF. CDR3 in DNA: TGCGCCAGCAGCTTACAGGGGAACACTGAAGCTTTCTTT.

The chain has TRBV7-9 and TRBJ2-1; D is unclear. Germline V CDR1 and CDR2: SEHNR, FQNEAQ (reference sequence). Trimming cost V 5 bases and J 3 bases, with 8 bases left between them. The CDR3 spans 13 residues. This CDR3 reads CASSHNSYNEQFF. The CDR3 DNA reads as TGTGCCAGCAGCCACAACAGCTACAATGAGCAGTTCTTC.

The chain employs TRBV27 and TRBJ2-1; D possibly corresponds to TRBD2 (5 bases). The CDR3 has 18 amino acids. Germline CDR1 MNHEY, CDR2 SMNVEV (reference sequence). The V end was cut by 4 bases, the J end by 0 bases, with 19 bases between. CDR3 coding DNA: TGTGCCAGCAGTTCGATAGGGCTCAGCCGGGACTCCTACAATGAGCAGTTCTTC. This sequence encodes CASSSIGLSRDSYNEQFF.

The genes are TRBV10-2 and TRBJ1-4; 9 bases map to TRBD1. Germline CDR1 WSHSY, CDR2 SAAADI. V lost 5 bases and J lost 12; bases outside the gene matches: 10. CDR3 size: 14 residues. CDR3 in DNA: TGCGCCAGCAGTCGACAGGGGGAGAGGGAAGAACTGTTTTTT. Its protein is CASSRQGEREELFF.

V usage is TRBV19 and J usage is TRBJ1-1; D gene ambiguous. Trimming removed 6 bases from V and 1 base from J, with 15 bases in between. CDR3 length: 15 residues. CDR1 is LNHDA, CDR2 SQIVND, per germline (reference sequence). CDR3 loop: CASRRGGSANTEAFF. In nucleotides, the CDR3 is TGTGCCAGTAGGAGAGGTGGTTCAGCGAACACTGAAGCTTTCTTT.

This clone was seen only a few times. DNA of the CDR3: TGTGCCAGCTCAAAGGGACAGAGCAATCAGCCCCAGCATTTT. This gives the protein CASSKGQSNQPQHF. The chain recombines TRBV18 with TRBJ1-5; TRBD1 matches 7 bases. There are 14 residues in the CDR3. The germline gives CDR1 KGHSH, CDR2 LQKENI. With V trimmed by 5 bases and J by 1 base, 2 bases remained unmatched.

The rearrangement joins TRBV7-3 to TRBJ2-3; 13 bases map to TRBD2. The CDR3 length is 17 residues. Trimming removed 4 bases from V and 4 bases from J; junction bases left unmatched: 8. Germline V gene sequence: CDR1 SGHTA, CDR2 FQGTGA. The CDR3 DNA follows: TGTGCCAGCAGCTACGGACTAGCGGGAGTGGAGGCAGATACGCAGTATTTT. It encodes CASSYGLAGVEADTQYF.

A word on this clone: The junction does not match germline at one end; this may be a read error. The rearrangement links TRBV2 to TRBJ1-1; D is unclear. CDR1 and CDR2 (germline): SNHLY, FYNNEI. This CDR3 has 13 amino acids. This CDR3 reads CASREGHPFGAFF. CDR3 nucleotide sequence: TGTGCCAGCAGAGAAGGGCACCCATTTGGAGCTTTCTTT.

The count of this clone is one. Other DNA sequences within the sample encode an identical CDR3. The rearrangement uses TRBV6-5 and TRBJ2-1, with TRBD2 identical over 7 bases. Germline lookup yields CDR1 MNHEY and CDR2 SVGAGI. The CDR3 contains 15 residues. Trimming removed 7 bases from V and 10 bases from J; junction bases left unmatched: 16. The DNA for the CDR3 is TGTGCCAGCAATAGGATGGGGGAGGGCGGAGGCGAGCAGTTCTTC. This sequence encodes CASNRMGEGGGEQFF.

V gene TRBV4-1 combines with J gene TRBJ1-4, with TRBD1 matching over 7 bases. CDR3 length: 18 amino acids. V trimming: 3 bases; J trimming: 6 bases; junction bases outside the gene matches: 16. Germline-derived CDR1 and CDR2 are MGHRA and YSYEKL. The CDR3 DNA is TGCGCCAGCAGCCAGAGAGGGACAGTTACTTTAGGGGATGAAAAACTGTTTTTT. Translating it yields CASSQRGTVTLGDEKLFF.

The V and J genes are TRBV4-1 and TRBJ2-3; weak D call: TRBD2 (5 bases). The CDR3 runs 15 residues. Germline values: CDR1 MGHRA, CDR2 YSYEKL. The V end lost 3 bases, the J end lost 3 bases, and 13 bases lay between the germline ends. Here the CDR3 DNA reads TGCGCCAGCAGCCATTTAGCGAGAGAAACAGATACGCAGTATTTT. Translating gives CASSHLARETDTQYF.

The chain employs TRBV5-4 and TRBJ2-2, with TRBD2 as a possible D gene (5 bases). The V gene's germline CDR1 is SGHNT and CDR2 YYREEE (reference sequence). The CDR3 runs 14 residues. Trimming cost V 9 bases and J 3 bases, with 15 bases left between them. CDR3 coding DNA: TGTGCCACGTGGGGTACTAGAGACACCGGGGAGCTGTTTTTT. Translating gives CATWGTRDTGELFF.

The chain's CDR3 is CASSFNSGANVLTF. CDR3 nucleotide sequence: TGTGCCAGCAGCTTTAACTCTGGGGCCAACGTCCTGACTTTC. V and J are TRBV5-6 and TRBJ2-6; D is ambiguous. Looked up from germline, CDR1 is SGHDT and CDR2 is YYEEEE. The length of the CDR3 is 14 residues. V shed 2 bases and J shed 0 bases, with 3 bases lying between them.

V gene TRBV6-6 combines with J gene TRBJ2-7; TRBD1 agrees at 8 bases. The CDR3 spans 12 residues. The J segment lost 5 bases and the V segment lost 5 bases, leaving 2 bases of the junction unmatched. CDR1 and CDR2 from the germline V gene are MNHNY and SVGAGI (reference sequence). CDR3 DNA: TGTGCCAGCAGTCCAGGGGGCCACGAGCAGTACTTC. Its translation: CASSPGGHEQYF.

The chain combines TRBV19 with TRBJ1-6; TRBD1 is a possible D gene (6 bases). Germline CDR1 reads LNHDA; CDR2 reads SQIVND (reference sequence). V lost 3 bases and J lost 7, with 13 bases in between. This CDR3 is built from 15 residues. The CDR3 here is CASSIQGRENSPLHF. Written as DNA, the CDR3 is TGTGCCAGTAGTATCCAGGGGAGAGAGAATTCACCCCTCCACTTT.